The 27 T cell receptor beta chains below come from one sample, sequenced in a study of T cells after yellow fever vaccination. In TCRdb, the 5' RACE reads were re-called with MiXCR into one record per CDR3 protein. Of hundreds of thousands of distinct CDR3 sequences listed, around 4% were seen once; the top ten hold roughly a quarter. This specimen was PBMCs, taken on the day of the yellow fever booster vaccination. The receptors were gathered from a man younger than 30 who received the YFV17D yellow fever vaccine.

This chain links TRBV30 with TRBJ1-5, with a possible D match to TRBD1 (6 bases). Germline CDR1 reads GTSNPN; CDR2 reads SVGIG (reference sequence). This CDR3 is built from 15 residues. Trimming stripped 2 bases from V and 3 bases from J, with 14 bases between. The CDR3 sequence is CAWSTHLGANQPQHF. In DNA, the CDR3 is TGTGCCTGGAGTACCCACCTGGGGGCCAATCAGCCCCAGCATTTT.

In its sample, this clonotype was seen many times. V and J are TRBV7-2 and TRBJ2-4, with 7 bases matching TRBD1. The CDR3 loop spans 11 amino acids. In germline, CDR1 is SGHTA, CDR2 FQGNSA. The junction had 7 bases not matched to a gene; V was cut back by 10 bases and J by 10 bases. The CDR3 DNA reads TGTGCCACACGACAGGGCCTTATTCAGTACTTC. Amino acid sequence: CATRQGLIQYF.

This clonotype has at least ten counts. CDR3 DNA: TGTGCCAGCAGCTTCACATTGTACACTGAAGCTTTCTTT. Residues: CASSFTLYTEAFF. J is TRBJ1-1 and V is TRBV7-2; D uncertain. This CDR3 spans 13 amino acids. V was cut by 3 bases and J by 3 bases, with 8 bases left in between. Per the germline V gene, CDR1 is SGHTA and CDR2 is FQGNSA.

This clonotype was found many times. The CDR3 nucleotides read TGCGCCAGCAGCTTCCAGGAGGGGCAGCCCCAGCATTTT. The encoded protein is CASSFQEGQPQHF. The chain employs TRBV5-1 and TRBJ1-5; possibly TRBD1 for D (5 bases). CDR1 and CDR2 from the germline V gene are SGHRS and YFSETQ. Deletions cut 2 bases from V and 7 bases from J, with 10 bases between. This CDR3 is 13 amino acids long.

V gene TRBV7-2 combines with J gene TRBJ2-4, with D possibly being TRBD1 or TRBD2 (7 bases each). The germline V gene has CDR1 SGHTA and CDR2 FQGNSA. The ends were cut back, 7 bases at V and 9 bases at J, with 25 bases in the middle. CDR3 length equals 16 residues. CDR3 protein: CASTTSGGGMRAIQYF. CDR3 nucleotide sequence: TGTGCCAGCACCACGTCAGGGGGGGGGATGAGGGCCATTCAGTACTTC. Filled out from reference TRBV7-2 and TRBJ2-4, the complete variable domain reads GAGVSQSPSNKVTEKGKDVELRCDPISGHTALYWYRQSLGQGLEFLIYFQGNSAPDKSGLPSDRFSAERTGGSVSTLTIQRTQQEDSAVYLCASTTSGGGMRAIQYFGAGTRLSVL.

This clonotype has ten or more counts. This sequence joins TRBV9 and TRBJ2-1; 9 bases line up with TRBD2. Germline loops: CDR1 SGDLS, CDR2 YYNGEE. J gave up 9 bases and V 3 bases, and 10 bases lay outside the gene matches. The CDR3 totals 15 residues. The CDR3, as DNA: TGTGCCAGCAGCGCGGCGGGGGGGCCGTCTCCTGAGCAGTTCTTC. Translation gives CASSAAGGPSPEQFF.

The V and J genes are TRBV5-5 and TRBJ2-4, with 10 bases matching TRBD1. The ends lost 0 bases at V and 6 bases at J; junction bases unmatched: 6. This CDR3 spans 16 amino acids. Looked up from germline, CDR1 is SGHKS and CDR2 is YYEKEE (reference sequence). Written as DNA, the CDR3 is TGTGCCAGCAGCTTGGGGACAGGGGGGGGACTAAACATTCAGTACTTC. Amino acid sequence: CASSLGTGGGLNIQYF.

This clonotype appeared many times. V gene TRBV10-3 combines with J gene TRBJ2-5; D gene ambiguous. The CDR3 has 12 amino acids. Germline CDR1 ENHRY, CDR2 SYGVKD. The V end was cut by 3 bases, the J end by 5 bases, with 7 bases between. The CDR3 protein is CAISEGMETQYF. In nucleotides, the CDR3 is TGTGCCATCAGTGAAGGGATGGAGACCCAGTACTTC.

This clonotype occurred many times. The chain couples TRBV7-9 to TRBJ2-7; D unclear. This CDR3 is built from 14 residues. Germline V CDR1 and CDR2: SEHNR, FQNEAQ (reference sequence). Trimming took 1 base from V and 3 from J, leaving 10 bases between them. CDR3 sequence: CASSLVGWGYEQYF. The CDR3 DNA sequence: TGTGCCAGCAGCTTAGTTGGCTGGGGCTACGAGCAGTACTTC.

In this sample, this clonotype turned up many times. The chain couples TRBV7-2 to TRBJ2-7, with 12 bases fitting TRBD1. The CDR3 runs to 15 residues. Trimming took 4 bases from V and 5 from J; bases not matched to a gene: 6. Germline loops: CDR1 SGHTA, CDR2 FQGNSA. The CDR3 region is CASSSAGTGGDEQYF. DNA of the CDR3: TGTGCCAGCAGCTCTGCCGGGACAGGGGGCGACGAGCAGTACTTC. The entire variable domain, with the rest obtained from reference TRBV7-2 and TRBJ2-7, is as follows: GAGVSQSPSNKVTEKGKDVELRCDPISGHTALYWYRQSLGQGLEFLIYFQGNSAPDKSGLPSDRFSAERTGGSVSTLTIQRTQQEDSAVYLCASSSAGTGGDEQYFGPGTRLTVT.

The gene calls are TRBV11-2 and TRBJ2-3; tentatively, D is TRBD1 or TRBD2 (6 bases each). V lost 10 bases and J lost 2, with 16 bases in between. In germline, CDR1 is SGHAT, CDR2 FQNNGV. There are 14 residues in the CDR3. CDR3 sequence: CATMNRGLTDTQYF. As DNA, the CDR3 is TGTGCCACCATGAATCGGGGGCTCACAGATACGCAGTATTTT.

The rearrangement joins TRBV7-3 to TRBJ2-1; 16 bases are shared with TRBD2. The CDR3 has 19 amino acids. The V segment lost 4 bases and the J segment 2 bases; nucleotides outside the gene matches: 8. CDR1 SGHTA and CDR2 FQGTGA come from the germline V gene. CDR3 nucleotide sequence: TGTGCCAGCAGCTCATGGGGACTAGCGGGGGGGATCACCTACAATGAGCAGTTCTTC. It specifies CASSSWGLAGGITYNEQFF.

This clonotype was detected ten times or more. The V call is TRBV29-1, the J call TRBJ2-1; TRBD2 aligns across 7 bases. This CDR3 has 13 amino acids. Trimming took 1 base from V and 9 from J; bases not matched to a gene: 6. Germline CDR1 SQVTM, CDR2 ANQGSEA. In nucleotides, the CDR3 is TGCAGCGTTGAAGTACGGGGGGAATCTGAGCAGTTCTTC. Amino acids: CSVEVRGESEQFF.

This clonotype was seen repeatedly, ten times or more. The gene calls are TRBV28 and TRBJ2-4; TRBD2 might be the D (7 bases). Looked up from germline, CDR1 is MDHEN and CDR2 is SYDVKM. The CDR3 totals 13 residues. Trimming shortened V by 3 bases and J by 14 bases, and 17 bases separated the two germline ends. The CDR3 is CASSFPAGGLEYF. The CDR3 DNA reads as TGTGCCAGCAGTTTCCCCGCCGGGGGGCTCGAGTACTTC.

The chain is built from TRBV27 and TRBJ2-7, with D maybe TRBD1 (5 bases). Trimming took 5 bases from V and 1 from J, leaving 12 bases between them. The CDR3 consists of 14 residues. Germline values: CDR1 MNHEY, CDR2 SMNVEV (reference sequence). Here the CDR3 reads CASSPLGQSYEQYV. CDR3 DNA: TGTGCCAGCAGTCCACTGGGGCAGTCCTACGAGCAGTACGTC.

Only a few counts were recorded for this clonotype. The CDR3: CASSSRDRNYEQYV. CDR3 DNA sequence: TGTGCCAGCAGCTCCCGGGACAGAAACTACGAGCAGTACGTC. The chain links TRBV7-2 to TRBJ2-7; 7 bases are shared with TRBD1. The trim removed 4 bases at V and 3 bases at J, leaving 6 bases unmatched. The CDR3 has 14 amino acids. Germline loops: CDR1 SGHTA, CDR2 FQGNSA.

The sample holds many counts of this clonotype. V usage is TRBV4-3 and J usage is TRBJ2-1, with 8 bases aligning to TRBD2. The germline V gene encodes CDR1 LGHNA and CDR2 YSLEER. The CDR3 loop spans 16 amino acids. V lost 0 bases to trimming and J lost 1 base; unmatched junction nucleotides: 2. CDR3 sequence reads: CASSQELAESYNEQFF. CDR3 DNA sequence: TGCGCCAGCAGCCAAGAACTAGCGGAATCCTACAATGAGCAGTTCTTC.

This chain connects TRBV5-4 to TRBJ2-5, with 11 bases lining up with TRBD2. V was clipped by 1 base and J by 5 bases; unmatched bases: 4. This CDR3 contains 15 residues. Germline V CDR1 and CDR2: SGHNT, YYREEE (reference sequence). The CDR3 reads CASSLTSGGRETQYF. The DNA of the CDR3 is TGTGCCAGCAGCTTGACTAGCGGGGGCAGGGAGACCCAGTACTTC.

The rearrangement links TRBV7-9 to TRBJ2-5; the match to TRBD2 covers 7 bases. This CDR3 comprises 14 residues. With V trimmed by 3 bases and J by 4 bases, 5 bases remained unmatched. Germline values: CDR1 SEHNR, CDR2 FQNEAQ (reference sequence). The CDR3: CASSFAGGRETQYF. The CDR3 DNA sequence: TGTGCCAGCAGCTTCGCCGGGGGGAGAGAGACCCAGTACTTC.

This clonotype was seen a handful of times. V and J are TRBV11-2 and TRBJ1-1, with a possible D match to TRBD1 (6 bases). Per germline, CDR1 SGHAT and CDR2 FQNNGV. The CDR3 is made up of 13 amino acids. Trimming left V 5 bases short and J 11 bases short, with 18 bases between. The CDR3 coding sequence is TGTGCCAGCAGCGGAGGGGTTCTGGGGGGCGCTTTCTTT. Translation gives CASSGGVLGGAFF. The full variable domain, in which reference TRBV11-2 and TRBJ1-1 provide the parts outside the CDR3, is EAGVAQSPRYKIIEKRQSVAFWCNPISGHATLYWYQQILGQGPKLLIQFQNNGVVDDSQLPKDRFSAERLKGVDSTLKIQPAKLEDSAVYLCASSGGVLGGAFFGQGTRLTVV.

The gene calls are TRBV2 and TRBJ2-2; D not resolved. The CDR3 loop spans 14 amino acids. Trimming stripped 6 bases from V and 4 bases from J, with 12 bases between. CDR1 and CDR2 from the germline V gene are SNHLY and FYNNEI. CDR3 sequence: CASRRLAATGELFF. The CDR3 DNA follows: TGTGCCAGCAGGAGGTTAGCAGCCACCGGGGAGCTGTTTTTT.

The CDR3 bases are TGTGCCAGCACCATGTCCGGGGCTGGAAACACCATATATTTT. It yields the protein CASTMSGAGNTIYF. This chain joins TRBV12-3 or TRBV12-4 and TRBJ1-3; D remains ambiguous. Trimming stripped 7 bases from V and 2 bases from J, with 12 bases between. CDR3 size: 14 residues.

The rearrangement links TRBV6-1 to TRBJ1-2, with TRBD1 identical over 9 bases. J gave up 2 bases and V 1 base, and 2 bases lay outside the gene matches. This CDR3 spans 15 amino acids. Germline V lookup: CDR1 MNHNS, CDR2 SASEGT. CDR3 residues: CASSEVGQGNYGYTF. The DNA for the CDR3 is TGTGCCAGCAGTGAAGTCGGACAGGGGAACTATGGCTACACCTTC.

Details on this clonotype: A much larger clone lies a single base off, so this may be a read error. The J gene is TRBJ2-1, the V gene TRBV14; D might be TRBD2 (6 bases). The V gene lost 4 bases and the J gene lost 2 bases, with 24 bases spanning the gap. Germline assignment: CDR1 SGHDN and CDR2 FVKESK. This CDR3 region has 19 residues. CDR3: CASSRPEGRGVSPYNEQFF. CDR3 DNA sequence: TGTGCCAGCAGCCGCCCGGAGGGTAGAGGGGTTTCGCCCTACAATGAGCAGTTCTTC.

CDR3 DNA: TGTGCCAGCAGTTTACCACAGGGGTCAGATACGCAGTATTTT. It specifies CASSLPQGSDTQYF. This chain uses TRBV27 with TRBJ2-3; 7 bases agree with TRBD1. The CDR3 consists of 14 residues. The V and J ends lost 2 bases and 4 bases, in that order; junction bases with no gene match: 3. The germline CDR1 and CDR2 sequences are MNHEY and SMNVEV (reference sequence).

This sequence joins TRBV7-2 and TRBJ1-2; D is undetermined. V shed 1 base and J shed 3 bases, with 15 bases lying between them. CDR1 is SGHTA and CDR2 is FQGNSA in the germline V gene. This CDR3 has 16 residues. CDR3 protein: CASSLGAGTGDYGYTF. In nucleotides, the CDR3 is TGTGCCAGCAGCTTAGGAGCCGGCACCGGGGACTATGGCTACACCTTC.

In this sample, this clonotype turned up many times. The chain recombines TRBV15 with TRBJ1-2, with a weak D call TRBD1 (5 bases). The CDR3 covers 15 residues. Trimming left V 0 bases short and J 6 bases short, with 14 bases between. From germline, CDR1 is LNHNV and CDR2 YYDKDF (reference sequence). The DNA for the CDR3 is TGTGCCACCAGCAGAGACGGACAACGTCTAGATGGCTACACCTTC. Translation gives CATSRDGQRLDGYTF.